This T cell receptor beta chain was observed in a study of control samples from healthy donors and cancer patients. V lost 2 bases and J lost 2, with 3 bases in between. CDR3 size: 12 residues. Germline V gene lookup returns CDR1 SEHNR and CDR2 FQNEAQ (reference sequence). Repertoires were generated with immunoSEQ multiplex PCR, while TCRdb's copy carries only in-frame clones and drops some. The sample consists of roughly 100,000 clones, 83% of them appearing once. This TCR derives from a woman between 45 and 60 years old in good health. The chain has TRBV7-9 and TRBJ1-1; D uncertain. Sequenced material: blood. In DNA, the CDR3 is TGTGCCAGCAGCTTAACCAACACTGAAGCTTTCTTT. This gives the protein CASSLTNTEAFF.